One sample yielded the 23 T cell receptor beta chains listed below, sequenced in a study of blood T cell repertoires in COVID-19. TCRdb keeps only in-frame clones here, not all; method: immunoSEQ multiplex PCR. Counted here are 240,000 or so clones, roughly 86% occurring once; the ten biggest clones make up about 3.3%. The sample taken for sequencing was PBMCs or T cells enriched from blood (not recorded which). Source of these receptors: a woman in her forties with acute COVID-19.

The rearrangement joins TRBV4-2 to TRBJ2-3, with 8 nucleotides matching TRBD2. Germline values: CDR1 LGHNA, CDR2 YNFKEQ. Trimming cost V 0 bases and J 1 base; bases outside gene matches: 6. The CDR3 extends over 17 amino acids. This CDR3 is CASSQEALAGRTDTQYF. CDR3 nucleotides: TGTGCCAGCAGCCAAGAGGCGTTAGCGGGGCGCACAGATACGCAGTATTTT.

The CDR3 DNA sequence: TGTGCCAGCAGCCCCGGGAGGGGTTCCGTCACCCTCTACGAGCAGTACTTC. It translates to CASSPGRGSVTLYEQYF. This sequence joins TRBV11-3 and TRBJ2-7; 8 bases are shared with TRBD2. This CDR3 is 17 amino acids long. Germline trimming cut 5 bases from V and 3 bases from J; bases unmatched to any gene: 15. Germline-derived CDR1 and CDR2 are SGHNT and YENEEA.

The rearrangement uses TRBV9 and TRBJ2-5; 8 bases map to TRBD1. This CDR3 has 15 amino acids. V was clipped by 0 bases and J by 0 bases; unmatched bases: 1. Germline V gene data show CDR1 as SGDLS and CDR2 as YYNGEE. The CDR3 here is CASSVGDRYQETQYF. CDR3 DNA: TGTGCCAGCAGCGTAGGGGACAGGTACCAAGAGACCCAGTACTTC.

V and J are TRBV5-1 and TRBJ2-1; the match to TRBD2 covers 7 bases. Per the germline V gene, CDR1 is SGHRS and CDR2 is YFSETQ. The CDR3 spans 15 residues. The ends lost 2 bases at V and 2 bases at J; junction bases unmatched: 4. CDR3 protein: CASSFAGGTYNEQFF. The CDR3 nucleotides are TGCGCCAGCAGCTTCGCCGGGGGGACCTACAATGAGCAGTTCTTC.

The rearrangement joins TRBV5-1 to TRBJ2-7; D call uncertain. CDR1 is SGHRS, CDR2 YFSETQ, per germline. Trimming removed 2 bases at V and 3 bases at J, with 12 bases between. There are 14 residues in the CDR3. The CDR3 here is CASSFTTGSYEQYF. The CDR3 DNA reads TGCGCCAGCAGCTTTACTACTGGCAGCTACGAGCAGTACTTC. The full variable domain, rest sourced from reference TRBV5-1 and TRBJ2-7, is KAGVTQTPRYLIKTRGQQVTLSCSPISGHRSVSWYQQTPGQGLQFLFEYFSETQRNKGNFPGRFSGRQFSNSRSEMNVSTLELGDSALYLCASSFTTGSYEQYFGPGTRLTVT.

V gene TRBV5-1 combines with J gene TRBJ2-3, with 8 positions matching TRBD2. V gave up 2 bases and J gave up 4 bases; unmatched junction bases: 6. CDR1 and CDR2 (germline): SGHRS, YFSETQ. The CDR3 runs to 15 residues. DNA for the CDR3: TGCGCCAGCAGCTTACAGCGGGAGAGGGCAGATACGCAGTATTTT. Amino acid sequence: CASSLQRERADTQYF.

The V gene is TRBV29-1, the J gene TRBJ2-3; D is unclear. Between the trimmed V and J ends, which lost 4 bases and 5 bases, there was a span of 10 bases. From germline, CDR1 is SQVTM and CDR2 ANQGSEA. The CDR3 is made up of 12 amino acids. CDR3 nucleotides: TGCAGCGTTGTCATTGCGGTAGATACGCAGTATTTT. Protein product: CSVVIAVDTQYF.

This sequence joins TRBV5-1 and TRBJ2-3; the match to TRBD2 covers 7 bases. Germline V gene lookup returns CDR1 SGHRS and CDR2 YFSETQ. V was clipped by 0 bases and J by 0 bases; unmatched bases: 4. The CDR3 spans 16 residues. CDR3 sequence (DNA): TGCGCCAGCAGCTTGGGGACTAGAGAGAGCACAGATACGCAGTATTTT. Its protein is CASSLGTRESTDTQYF.

In nucleotides, the CDR3 is TGTGCCAGCAGCTTGTTTACCCGGACAGGGAACCTAGGTACGCAGTATTTT. As protein: CASSLFTRTGNLGTQYF. V usage is TRBV5-6 and J usage is TRBJ2-3; 8 bases agree with TRBD1. The trim removed 1 base at V and 8 bases at J, leaving 15 bases unmatched. CDR3 length: 17 amino acids. CDR1 and CDR2 (germline): SGHDT, YYEEEE. The complete variable domain, with remaining parts taken from reference TRBV5-6 and TRBJ2-3, reads DAGVTQSPTHLIKTRGQQVTLRCSPKSGHDTVSWYQQALGQGPQFIFQYYEEEERQRGNFPDRFSGHQFPNYSSELNVNALLLGDSALYLCASSLFTRTGNLGTQYFGPGTRLTVL.

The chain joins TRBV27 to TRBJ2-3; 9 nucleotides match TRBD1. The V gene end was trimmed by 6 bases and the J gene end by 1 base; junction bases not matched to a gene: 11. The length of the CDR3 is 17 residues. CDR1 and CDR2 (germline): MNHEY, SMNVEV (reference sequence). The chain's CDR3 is CASSPGGTGYRTDTQYF. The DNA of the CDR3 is TGTGCCAGCAGCCCAGGAGGGACAGGGTACCGCACAGATACGCAGTATTTT.

CDR3 region: CASSPTGGGADTQYF. CDR3 nucleotide sequence: TGTGCCAGCAGCCCGACAGGGGGCGGCGCAGATACGCAGTATTTT. The J gene is TRBJ2-3, the V gene TRBV5-4; 10 bases fit TRBD1. The V gene's germline CDR1 is SGHNT and CDR2 YYREEE (reference sequence). The V and J ends lost 4 bases and 4 bases, in that order; junction bases with no gene match: 6. CDR3 length: 15 residues.

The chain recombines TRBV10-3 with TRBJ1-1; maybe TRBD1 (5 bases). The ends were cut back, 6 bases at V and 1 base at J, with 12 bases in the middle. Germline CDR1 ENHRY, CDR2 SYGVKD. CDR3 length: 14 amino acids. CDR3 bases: TGTGCCATCAGGCGGGACGGGCAGAACACTGAAGCTTTCTTT. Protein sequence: CAIRRDGQNTEAFF.

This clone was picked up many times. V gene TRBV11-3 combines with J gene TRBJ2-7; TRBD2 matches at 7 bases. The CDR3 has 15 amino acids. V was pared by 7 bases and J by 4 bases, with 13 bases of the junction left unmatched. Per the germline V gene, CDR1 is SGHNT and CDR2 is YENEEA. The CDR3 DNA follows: TGTGCCAGCACCCAAGGCCCGGGACTACAATACGAGCAGTACTTC. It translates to CASTQGPGLQYEQYF. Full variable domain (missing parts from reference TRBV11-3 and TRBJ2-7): EAGVVQSPRYKIIEKKQPVAFWCNPISGHNTLYWYLQNLGQGPELLIRYENEEAVDDSQLPKDRFSAERLKGVDSTLKIQPAELGDSAVYLCASTQGPGLQYEQYFGPGTRLTVT.

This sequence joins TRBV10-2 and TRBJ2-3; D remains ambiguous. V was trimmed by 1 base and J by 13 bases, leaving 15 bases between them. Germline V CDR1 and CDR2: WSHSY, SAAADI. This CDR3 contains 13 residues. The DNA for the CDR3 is TGCGCCAGCAGTGAGTACGCTGACACCATGGAGTATTTT. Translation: CASSEYADTMEYF.

In DNA form, the CDR3 reads TGCGCCAGCAGCTATGGCCAGGGCGACGAGCAGTACTTC. Protein sequence: CASSYGQGDEQYF. The V gene is TRBV5-1, the J gene TRBJ2-7, with a tentative D call TRBD1 (5 bases). Germline assignment: CDR1 SGHRS and CDR2 YFSETQ. Trimming left V 3 bases short and J 5 bases short, with 12 bases between. The CDR3 totals 13 residues.

CDR3 DNA sequence: TGTGCCAGTAGTGCGCGGGGGACCGACAATGAGCAGTTCTTC. It is translated as CASSARGTDNEQFF. The chain carries TRBV19 and TRBJ2-1, with 7 nucleotides matching TRBD2. With V trimmed by 5 bases and J by 5 bases, 6 bases remained unmatched. The CDR3 runs to 14 residues. In germline, CDR1 is LNHDA, CDR2 SQIVND (reference sequence).

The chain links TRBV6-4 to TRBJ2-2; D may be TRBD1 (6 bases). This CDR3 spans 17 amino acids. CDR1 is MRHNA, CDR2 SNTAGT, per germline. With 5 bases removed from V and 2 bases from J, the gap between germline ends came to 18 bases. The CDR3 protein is CASSHIGRTVNTGELFF. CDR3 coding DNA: TGTGCCAGCAGTCATATAGGTAGGACAGTAAACACCGGGGAGCTGTTTTTT.

The CDR3 DNA reads TGTGCCAGCAGCGTAGAGGCGGGAACCCAAGAGACCCAGTACTTC. It yields the protein CASSVEAGTQETQYF. The chain carries TRBV9 and TRBJ2-5, with D tentatively TRBD2 (6 bases). Trimming shortened V by 0 bases and J by 1 base, and 10 bases separated the two germline ends. Germline CDR1 reads SGDLS; CDR2 reads YYNGEE. The CDR3 consists of 15 residues.

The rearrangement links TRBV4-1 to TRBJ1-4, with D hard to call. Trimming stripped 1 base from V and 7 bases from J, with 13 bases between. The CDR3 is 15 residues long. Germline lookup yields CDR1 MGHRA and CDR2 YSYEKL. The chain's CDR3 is CASSQVEGWGEKLFF. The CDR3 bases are TGCGCCAGCAGCCAAGTTGAGGGTTGGGGTGAAAAACTGTTTTTT.

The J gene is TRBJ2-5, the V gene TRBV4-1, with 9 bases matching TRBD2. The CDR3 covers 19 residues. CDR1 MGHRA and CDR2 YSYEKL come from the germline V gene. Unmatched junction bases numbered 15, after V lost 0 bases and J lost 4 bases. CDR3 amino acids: CASSQDSGSGRTGRETQYF. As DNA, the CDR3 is TGCGCCAGCAGCCAAGATAGCGGGAGCGGGAGGACGGGACGAGAGACCCAGTACTTC.

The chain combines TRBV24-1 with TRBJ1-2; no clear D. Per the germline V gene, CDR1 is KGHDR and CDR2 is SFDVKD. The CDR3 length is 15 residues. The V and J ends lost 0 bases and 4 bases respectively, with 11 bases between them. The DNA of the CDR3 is TGTGCCACCAGTGATTTGCATGGGCTTGGCTATGGCTACACCTTC. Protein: CATSDLHGLGYGYTF.

CDR3 nucleotide sequence: TGTGCCAGCAGCTTAGGGGCCCATGGCGAGCAGTACTTC. Its protein is CASSLGAHGEQYF. The genes are TRBV7-9 and TRBJ2-7, with unresolved D. The length of the CDR3 is 13 residues. Trimming shortened V by 1 base and J by 6 bases, and 10 bases separated the two germline ends. CDR1 and CDR2 from the germline V gene are SEHNR and FQNEAQ (reference sequence).

The CDR3 coding sequence is TGCGCCAGCAGTCAATCGTCCCATCCTCCACCCCGGCTAGCGGGAGATATTAGAACCTACGAGCAGTACTTC. It codes for CASSQSSHPPPRLAGDIRTYEQYF. The chain uses TRBV23-1 and TRBJ2-7; 10 bases are shared with TRBD2. TRBV23-1 is given ORF status, its function remaining uncertain. The CDR3 spans 24 residues. The junction had 28 bases not matched to a gene; V was cut back by 0 bases and J by 2 bases.